Listed here are 30 T cell receptor beta chains from one sample, sequenced in a study of shared clonotypes between healthy human individuals. Here immunoSEQ multiplex PCR was the method, and the copy in TCRdb shows in-frame clones only, minus some. The sample yields some 2.4 million clones, 90% to 95% seen once. What was sequenced was naive CD4+ T cells from PBMCs. The sample's subset: CD45RA+ positively selected. These receptors were collected from a man between 18 and 29 years old in good health. Some clones in this sample may be carry-over from other donors' samples.

V gene TRBV5-4 combines with J gene TRBJ2-1; D unresolved. Trimming stripped 2 bases from V and 0 bases from J, with 9 bases between. The CDR3 runs to 15 residues. Germline CDR1 SGHNT, CDR2 YYREEE (reference sequence). The CDR3 DNA follows: TGTGCCAGCAGCTTTAGCCAGAGCTCCTACAATGAGCAGTTCTTC. Translation gives CASSFSQSSYNEQFF.

The chain recombines TRBV9 with TRBJ2-3; 10 positions match TRBD2. J was trimmed by 4 bases and V by 4 bases; bases with no gene match: 12. This CDR3 contains 17 residues. CDR1 is SGDLS, CDR2 YYNGEE, per germline. DNA of the CDR3: TGTGCCAGCAGCCCCTATTCCGGGACTAGCGTTGCAGATACGCAGTATTTT. Protein: CASSPYSGTSVADTQYF.

This clone is a singleton in its sample. The genes are TRBV7-6 and TRBJ1-1; D ambiguous. The CDR3 totals 14 residues. V gave up 1 base and J gave up 1 base, with 7 bases separating them. Looked up from germline, CDR1 is SGHVS and CDR2 is FNYEAQ. In DNA form, the CDR3 reads TGTGCCAGCAGCTTAGGAGCGTGGAACACTGAAGCTTTCTTT. As protein: CASSLGAWNTEAFF.

The CDR3 DNA is TGTGCCTGGGGAAGGACAGGGAACGCTTTCTTT. Translated: CAWGRTGNAFF. V usage is TRBV30 and J usage is TRBJ1-1, with 8 nucleotides matching TRBD1. Losses at the gene ends were 5 bases for V and 11 bases for J; bases not matched to a gene: 7. Germline CDR1 reads GTSNPN; CDR2 reads SVGIG (reference sequence). The CDR3 loop spans 11 amino acids. Variable domain in full (rest from reference TRBV30 and TRBJ1-1): SQTIHQWPATLVQPVGSPLSLECTVEGTSNPNLYWYRQAAGRGLQLLFYSVGIGQISSEVPQNLSASRPQDRQFILSSKKLLLSDSGFYLCAWGRTGNAFFGQGTRLTVV.

J is TRBJ2-7 and V is TRBV6-4; no definite D call. This CDR3 is built from 15 residues. The germline CDR1 and CDR2 sequences are MRHNA and SNTAGT. V dropped 4 bases and J dropped 3 bases, with 16 bases sitting between them. CDR3 DNA: TGTGCCAGCAGTGCCATAGACTGGCCCCTCTACGAGCAGTACTTC. This translates into CASSAIDWPLYEQYF.

This clone appeared once. This chain uses TRBV29-1 with TRBJ2-6, with D hard to call. Trimming stripped 4 bases from V and 4 bases from J, with 17 bases between. This CDR3 has 16 residues. Per the germline V gene, CDR1 is SQVTM and CDR2 is ANQGSEA. CDR3 region: CSVGPPSLSGANVLTF. The CDR3 nucleotides are TGCAGCGTTGGCCCCCCGTCTCTGTCCGGGGCCAACGTCCTGACTTTC.

This chain joins TRBV18 and TRBJ2-1, with D possibly TRBD1 on 5 matching bases. CDR1 and CDR2 from the germline V gene are KGHSH and LQKENI. V dropped 4 bases and J dropped 9 bases, with 13 bases sitting between them. The CDR3 covers 13 residues. CDR3 amino acids: CASSQGSGAEQFF. The CDR3 DNA reads as TGTGCCAGCTCACAGGGGTCCGGAGCTGAGCAGTTCTTC.

The DNA of the CDR3 is TGTGCCAGCAGCAAAGTGCGGAGTTCCCACTACGAGCAGTACTTC. This sequence encodes CASSKVRSSHYEQYF. The chain employs TRBV21-1 and TRBJ2-7; the listed D gene, TRBD2, was not tested against the DNA. TRBV21-1 counts as a pseudogene. The CDR3 runs to 15 residues.

The gene calls are TRBV28 and TRBJ2-3; TRBD2 matches at 7 bases. V shed 5 bases, J shed 2 bases, and the junction held 7 bases outside the gene matches. The CDR3 consists of 15 residues. Germline-derived CDR1 and CDR2 are MDHEN and SYDVKM. DNA of the CDR3: TGTGCCAGCAGTGCCACCGGGACTAACACAGATACGCAGTATTTT. It is translated as CASSATGTNTDTQYF.

The chain recombines TRBV5-6 with TRBJ2-5, with D hard to call. Trimming removed 4 bases at V and 5 bases at J, with 21 bases between. CDR1 is SGHDT, CDR2 YYEEEE, per germline. The CDR3 spans 16 residues. The CDR3 reads CASSPVGSGEGETQYF. CDR3 sequence (DNA): TGTGCCAGCAGCCCCGTCGGTTCTGGGGAAGGGGAGACCCAGTACTTC.

This clone was counted a single time. The rearrangement joins TRBV7-2 to TRBJ2-6; D unresolved. V lost 1 base and J lost 5, with 15 bases in between. CDR3 length: 17 residues. Germline V gives CDR1 SGHTA, CDR2 FQGNSA. Here the CDR3 reads CASSLESGRGWANVLTF. The CDR3 bases are TGTGCCAGCAGCTTAGAGTCTGGCCGAGGCTGGGCCAACGTCCTGACTTTC.

This chain connects TRBV5-1 to TRBJ2-5; D is uncertain. Germline V gene lookup returns CDR1 SGHRS and CDR2 YFSETQ. The CDR3 spans 13 residues. Trimming pared 2 bases from V and 5 bases from J, leaving 10 bases between. CDR3 in amino acids: CASSFVLSETQYF. CDR3 bases: TGCGCCAGCAGCTTCGTACTATCGGAGACCCAGTACTTC.

This clone turned up a few times. The identical CDR3 is also encoded by other nucleotide sequences in the sample. V usage is TRBV5-1 and J usage is TRBJ1-5, with D perhaps TRBD1 (5 bases). V shed 1 base and J shed 4 bases, with 12 bases lying between them. Germline values: CDR1 SGHRS, CDR2 YFSETQ. The CDR3 contains 15 residues. This chain's CDR3 is CASSLQGLGNQPQHF. DNA for the CDR3: TGCGCCAGCAGCTTGCAGGGTTTGGGGAATCAGCCCCAGCATTTT.

V is TRBV14 and J is TRBJ1-2; 7 bases match TRBD1. With 1 base clipped from V and 3 bases from J, the junction kept 5 bases outside the gene matches. Germline-derived CDR1 and CDR2 are SGHDN and FVKESK. The CDR3 is made up of 15 amino acids. The CDR3 DNA reads as TGTGCCAGCAGCCAAGTTGACAGGGCGGACTATGGCTACACCTTC. Encoded protein: CASSQVDRADYGYTF.

V gene TRBV15 combines with J gene TRBJ2-6; the D is unclear. Deletions cut 5 bases from V and 0 bases from J, with 14 bases between. Germline loops: CDR1 LNHNV, CDR2 YYDKDF (reference sequence). The CDR3 covers 17 residues. CDR3 sequence reads: CATSYLLDRSGANVLTF. In DNA, the CDR3 is TGTGCCACCAGCTATCTTCTGGACCGCTCTGGGGCCAACGTCCTGACTTTC.

The CDR3 DNA is TGTGCCAGCAGTGCACCCCAACAGGGGGATGAGCAGTTCTTC. Translating gives CASSAPQQGDEQFF. This chain connects TRBV2 to TRBJ2-1, with 8 bases aligning to TRBD1. From germline, CDR1 is SNHLY and CDR2 FYNNEI. The CDR3 is 14 residues long. The V and J ends lost 4 bases and 8 bases, in that order; junction bases with no gene match: 7.

CDR3 amino acids: CASSSQVREFSFSGNTIYF. CDR3 DNA sequence: TGTGCCAGCAGTTCGCAAGTCCGGGAATTCTCGTTCTCTGGAAACACCATATATTTT. The chain recombines TRBV28 with TRBJ1-3; D unclear. Trimming took 4 bases from V and 0 from J, leaving 22 bases between them. The CDR3 is made up of 19 amino acids. CDR1 is MDHEN and CDR2 is SYDVKM in the germline V gene.

The CDR3 DNA is TGTGCCAGTAGTGCGACTAGCGGGTTTTCAGATACGCAGTATTTT. Encoded protein: CASSATSGFSDTQYF. The V gene is TRBV19, the J gene TRBJ2-3, with 10 bases fitting TRBD2. Trimming at V came to 5 bases and at J to 4 bases, leaving 6 bases not matched to a gene. Germline V gene lookup returns CDR1 LNHDA and CDR2 SQIVND (reference sequence). This CDR3 is 15 amino acids long.

A single count supports this clone. The chain has TRBV7-2 and TRBJ1-1; 10 bases are shared with TRBD1. The CDR3 has 15 residues. Trimming removed 5 bases from V and 4 bases from J; junction bases left unmatched: 7. CDR1 and CDR2 (germline): SGHTA, FQGNSA. The CDR3 sequence is CASSPQTGGITEAFF. The CDR3, as DNA: TGTGCCAGCAGCCCCCAGACAGGGGGCATCACTGAAGCTTTCTTT. Filled out from reference TRBV7-2 and TRBJ1-1, the complete variable domain reads GAGVSQSPSNKVTEKGKDVELRCDPISGHTALYWYRQSLGQGLEFLIYFQGNSAPDKSGLPSDRFSAERTGGSVSTLTIQRTQQEDSAVYLCASSPQTGGITEAFFGQGTRLTVV.

The chain couples TRBV30 to TRBJ2-1; 12 bases fit TRBD2. The CDR3 is made up of 15 amino acids. The V and J ends lost 5 bases and 1 base, in that order; junction bases with no gene match: 3. Germline values: CDR1 GTSNPN, CDR2 SVGIG (reference sequence). CDR3 residues: CAWGGTSGSYNEQFF. DNA for the CDR3: TGTGCCTGGGGTGGGACTAGCGGGTCCTACAATGAGCAGTTCTTC.

This clone was counted a single time. The chain has TRBV2 and TRBJ2-3, with 8 nucleotides matching TRBD1. The CDR3 runs to 15 residues. Germline assignment: CDR1 SNHLY and CDR2 FYNNEI. V dropped 6 bases and J dropped 2; count of bases not matched to a gene: 7. The CDR3 reads CASSGQGINTDTQYF. For the CDR3, the DNA is TGTGCCAGCAGCGGACAGGGCATAAACACAGATACGCAGTATTTT.

The chain is built from TRBV5-5 and TRBJ1-2; unclear D gene. CDR1 and CDR2 (germline): SGHKS, YYEKEE (reference sequence). The CDR3 runs 11 residues. The V end lost 3 bases, the J end lost 8 bases, and 8 bases lay between the germline ends. Here the CDR3 DNA reads TGTGCCAGCAGCTGGGGATCGGGCTACACCTTC. It translates to CASSWGSGYTF.

The chain carries TRBV7-9 and TRBJ2-7; 9 positions agree with TRBD1. The ends lost 5 bases at V and 3 bases at J; junction bases unmatched: 5. The CDR3 length is 14 residues. Germline V CDR1 and CDR2: SEHNR, FQNEAQ (reference sequence). Here the CDR3 DNA reads TGTGCCAGCAGCACCTGGACAGGGGTCTACGAGCAGTACTTC. It encodes CASSTWTGVYEQYF.

This clone was observed a few times. The rearrangement joins TRBV25-1 to TRBJ1-2, with D possibly TRBD1 on 6 matching bases. This CDR3 is built from 14 residues. The germline gives CDR1 MGHDK, CDR2 SYGVNS. V was pared by 0 bases and J by 7 bases, with 12 bases between. This CDR3 is CASSEYRGAGGYTF. The CDR3 DNA is TGTGCCAGCAGTGAATACCGGGGGGCGGGTGGCTACACCTTC.

The chain couples TRBV28 to TRBJ2-4; D is unresolved. CDR1 MDHEN and CDR2 SYDVKM come from the germline V gene. The CDR3 is made up of 12 amino acids. V was pared by 5 bases and J by 6 bases, with 8 bases between. The CDR3 DNA reads as TGTGCCAGCAGTCTATTGGTAAACATTCAGTACTTC. Encoded protein: CASSLLVNIQYF.

The V gene is TRBV28, the J gene TRBJ2-7, with TRBD2 matching 16 bases. The V and J ends lost 6 bases and 4 bases, in that order; junction bases with no gene match: 9. This CDR3 has 17 amino acids. Per the germline V gene, CDR1 is MDHEN and CDR2 is SYDVKM. The CDR3 spells CASRKPGLAGGRYEQYF. The CDR3 DNA follows: TGTGCCAGCAGAAAACCGGGACTAGCGGGAGGGAGATACGAGCAGTACTTC.

The gene calls are TRBV5-1 and TRBJ2-1; tentative D call: TRBD1 (5 bases). Trimming took 3 bases from V and 3 from J, leaving 16 bases between them. Germline V gives CDR1 SGHRS, CDR2 YFSETQ. The CDR3 runs to 16 residues. The chain's CDR3 is CASSSQQGPGYNEQFF. The CDR3 nucleotides read TGCGCCAGCAGCTCCCAGCAGGGTCCGGGCTACAATGAGCAGTTCTTC.

This chain links TRBV28 with TRBJ2-4; tentatively, D is TRBD1 (6 bases). Germline CDR1 reads MDHEN; CDR2 reads SYDVKM. V dropped 6 bases and J dropped 0 bases, with 12 bases sitting between them. The CDR3 has 15 amino acids. In DNA form, the CDR3 reads TGTGCCAGCAGGGGTACAGGGATAGCCAAAAACATTCAGTACTTC. Translating it yields CASRGTGIAKNIQYF.

This chain links TRBV7-9 with TRBJ2-3, with D perhaps TRBD2 (6 bases). The CDR3 consists of 15 residues. Looked up from germline, CDR1 is SEHNR and CDR2 is FQNEAQ (reference sequence). Trimming took off 5 bases at V and 6 bases at J, with 18 bases between the two ends. The CDR3 coding sequence is TGTGCCAGCAGCCCGCCGTTGGCGGAGGGGGATACGCAGTATTTT. This translates into CASSPPLAEGDTQYF.

V and J are TRBV5-1 and TRBJ2-3; TRBD2 matches 13 bases. This CDR3 spans 17 amino acids. The junction had 4 bases not matched to a gene; V was cut back by 1 base and J by 2 bases. From germline, CDR1 is SGHRS and CDR2 YFSETQ. The CDR3 DNA reads as TGCGCCAGCAGCTTGAGGGGACTAGCGGGAATCACAGATACGCAGTATTTT. Residues: CASSLRGLAGITDTQYF.